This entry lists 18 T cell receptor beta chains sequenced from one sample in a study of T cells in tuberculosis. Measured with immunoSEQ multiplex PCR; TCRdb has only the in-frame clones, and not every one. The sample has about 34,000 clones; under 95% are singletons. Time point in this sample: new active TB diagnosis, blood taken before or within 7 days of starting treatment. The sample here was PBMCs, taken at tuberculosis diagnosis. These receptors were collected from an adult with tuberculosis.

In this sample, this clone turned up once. This CDR3 is CASSAEGVTSGGRSYEQYV. CDR3 DNA: TGTGCCAGCAGCGCCGAAGGCGTGACTAGCGGGGGTCGGTCCTACGAGCAGTACGTC. J is TRBJ2-7 and V is TRBV5-4; TRBD2 agrees at 12 bases. CDR3 length equals 19 residues. V lost 4 bases to trimming and J lost 1 base; unmatched junction nucleotides: 15. CDR1 and CDR2 from the germline V gene are SGHNT and YYREEE (reference sequence).

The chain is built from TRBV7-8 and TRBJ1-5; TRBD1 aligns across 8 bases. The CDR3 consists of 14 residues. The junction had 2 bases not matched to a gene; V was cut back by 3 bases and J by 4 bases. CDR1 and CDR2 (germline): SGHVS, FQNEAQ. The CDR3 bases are TGTGCCAGCAGCTTGGGACAGGTTAATCAGCCCCAGCATTTT. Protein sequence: CASSLGQVNQPQHF.

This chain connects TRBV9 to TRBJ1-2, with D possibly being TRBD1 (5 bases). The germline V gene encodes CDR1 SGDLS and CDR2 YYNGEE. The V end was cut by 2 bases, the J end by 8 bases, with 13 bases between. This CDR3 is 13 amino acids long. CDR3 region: CASSVGTGGGYTF. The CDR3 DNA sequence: TGTGCCAGCAGCGTGGGGACTGGGGGAGGCTACACCTTC.

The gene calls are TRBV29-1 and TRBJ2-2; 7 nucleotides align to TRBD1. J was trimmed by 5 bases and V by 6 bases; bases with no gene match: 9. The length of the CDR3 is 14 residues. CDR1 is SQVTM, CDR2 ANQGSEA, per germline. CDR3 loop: CSVDVTGSTGELFF. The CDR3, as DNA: TGCAGCGTCGACGTGACAGGGTCGACCGGGGAGCTGTTTTTT.

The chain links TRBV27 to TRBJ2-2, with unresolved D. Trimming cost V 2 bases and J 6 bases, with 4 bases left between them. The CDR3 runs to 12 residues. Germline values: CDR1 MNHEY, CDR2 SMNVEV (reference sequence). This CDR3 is CASSLIAGELFF. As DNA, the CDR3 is TGTGCCAGCAGTTTAATAGCCGGGGAGCTGTTTTTT.

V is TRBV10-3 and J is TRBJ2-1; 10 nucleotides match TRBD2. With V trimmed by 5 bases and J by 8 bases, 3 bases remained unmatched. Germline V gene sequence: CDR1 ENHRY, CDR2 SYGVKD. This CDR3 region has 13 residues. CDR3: CAISLGLAYEQFF. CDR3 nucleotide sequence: TGTGCCATCAGTTTGGGACTAGCGTATGAGCAGTTCTTC.

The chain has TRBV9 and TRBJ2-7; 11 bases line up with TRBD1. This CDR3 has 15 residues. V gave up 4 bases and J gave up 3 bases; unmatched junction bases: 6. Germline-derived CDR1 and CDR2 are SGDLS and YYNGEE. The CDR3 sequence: CASSPRGTGGYEQYF. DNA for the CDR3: TGTGCCAGCAGCCCCCGGGGGACAGGGGGCTACGAGCAGTACTTC.

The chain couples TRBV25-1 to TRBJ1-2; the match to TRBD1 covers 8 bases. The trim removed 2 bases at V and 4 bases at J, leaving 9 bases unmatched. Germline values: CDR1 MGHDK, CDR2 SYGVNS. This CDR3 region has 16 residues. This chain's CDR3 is CASSEGQGALGYGYTF. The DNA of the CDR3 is TGTGCCAGCAGTGAAGGGCAGGGGGCTTTAGGCTATGGCTACACCTTC.

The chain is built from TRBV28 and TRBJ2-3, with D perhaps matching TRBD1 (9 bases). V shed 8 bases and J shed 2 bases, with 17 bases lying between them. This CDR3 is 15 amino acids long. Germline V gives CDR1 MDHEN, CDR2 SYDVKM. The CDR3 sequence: CASVAGTGYTDTQYF. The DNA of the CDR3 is TGTGCCAGCGTAGCGGGGACAGGGTACACAGATACGCAGTATTTT.

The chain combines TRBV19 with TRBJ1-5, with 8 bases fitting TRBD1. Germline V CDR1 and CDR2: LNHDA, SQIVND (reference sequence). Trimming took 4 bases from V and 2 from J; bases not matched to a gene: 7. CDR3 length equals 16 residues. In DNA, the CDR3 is TGTGCCAGTAGTACTATCGACAGGGGAGGCAATCAGCCCCAGCATTTT. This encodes CASSTIDRGGNQPQHF.

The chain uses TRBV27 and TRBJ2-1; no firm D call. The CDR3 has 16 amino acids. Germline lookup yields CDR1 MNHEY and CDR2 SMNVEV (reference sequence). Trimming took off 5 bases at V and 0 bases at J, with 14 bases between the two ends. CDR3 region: CASSQTSYSSYNEQFF. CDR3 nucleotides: TGTGCCAGCAGTCAAACCTCTTACAGCTCCTACAATGAGCAGTTCTTC.

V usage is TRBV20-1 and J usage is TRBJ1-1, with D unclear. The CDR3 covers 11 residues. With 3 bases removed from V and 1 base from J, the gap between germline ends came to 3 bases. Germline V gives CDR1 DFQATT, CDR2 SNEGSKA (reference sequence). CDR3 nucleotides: TGCAGTGCTAGCCGGAACACTGAAGCTTTCTTT. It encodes CSASRNTEAFF.

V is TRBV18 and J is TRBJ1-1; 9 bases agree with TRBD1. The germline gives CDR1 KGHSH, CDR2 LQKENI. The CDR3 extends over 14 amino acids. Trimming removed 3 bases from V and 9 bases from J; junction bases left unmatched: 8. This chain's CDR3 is CASSPIPGQGKAFF. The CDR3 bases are TGTGCCAGCTCACCGATACCGGGACAGGGAAAAGCTTTCTTT.

CDR3 nucleotide sequence: TGTGCCAGCAGCCCATGGGACAGTAATGAAAAACTGTTTTTT. This translates into CASSPWDSNEKLFF. The rearrangement uses TRBV9 and TRBJ1-4, with TRBD1 identical over 7 bases. CDR1 is SGDLS and CDR2 is YYNGEE in the germline V gene. The CDR3 sequence is 14 residues long. V lost 4 bases, J lost 4 bases, and 4 bases stayed unmatched.

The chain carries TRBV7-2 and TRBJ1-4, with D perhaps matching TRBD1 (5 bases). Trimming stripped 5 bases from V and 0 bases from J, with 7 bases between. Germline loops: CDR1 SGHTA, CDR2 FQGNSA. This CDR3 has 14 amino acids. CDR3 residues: CASSRTPTNEKLFF. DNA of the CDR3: TGTGCCAGCAGCCGGACACCAACTAATGAAAAACTGTTTTTT.

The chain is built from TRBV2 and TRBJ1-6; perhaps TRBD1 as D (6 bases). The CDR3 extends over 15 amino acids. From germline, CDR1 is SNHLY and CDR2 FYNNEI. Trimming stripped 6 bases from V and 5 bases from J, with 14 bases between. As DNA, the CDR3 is TGTGCCAGCAGAGTACAGGGAAATAATAATTCACCCCTCCACTTT. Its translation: CASRVQGNNNSPLHF.

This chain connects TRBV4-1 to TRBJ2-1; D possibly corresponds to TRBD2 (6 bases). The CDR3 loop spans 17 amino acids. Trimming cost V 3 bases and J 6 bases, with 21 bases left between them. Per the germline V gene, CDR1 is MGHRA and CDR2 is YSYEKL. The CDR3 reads CASSQSGLGTSRNEQFF. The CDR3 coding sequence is TGCGCCAGCAGCCAGTCTGGCCTCGGTACTAGCCGCAATGAGCAGTTCTTC.

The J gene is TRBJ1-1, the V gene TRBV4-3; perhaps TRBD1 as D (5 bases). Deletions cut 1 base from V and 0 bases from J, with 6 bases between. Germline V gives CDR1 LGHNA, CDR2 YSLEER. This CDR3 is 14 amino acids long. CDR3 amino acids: CASSQGQLNTEAFF. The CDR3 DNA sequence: TGCGCCAGCAGCCAAGGACAGTTGAACACTGAAGCTTTCTTT.